This T cell receptor beta chain originates from a study of T cell responses to AZD1222 COVID-19 vaccine. Sequenced by immunoSEQ multiplex PCR; TCRdb stores in-frame clones only, minus some. The table shows about 140,000 clones, with approximately 90% occurring only once. There are a few counts of this clone. The CDR3 extends over 15 amino acids. J gave up 2 bases and V 0 bases, and 5 bases lay outside the gene matches. Per germline, CDR1 SGHRS and CDR2 YFSETQ. The sample consisted of peripheral blood, taken on day 0 of AZD1222 vaccination. The sequence derives from an adult in good health. This chain joins TRBV5-1 and TRBJ2-7; 7 bases agree with TRBD1. The DNA for the CDR3 is TGCGCCAGCAGCTTGGATGAGGGGGCCGCCTACGAGCAGTACTTC. Translated, it gives CASSLDEGAAYEQYF.